This T cell receptor (beta chain) was captured by sequencing in a study of blood T cell repertoires in COVID-19. Study-wide context: COVID-19 samples from acute and convalescent phases originated in the United States, Italy and Spain. PBMCs, B-cell-depleted T cells, or T cells were the source of the cDNA or gDNA that made up the material.

In the study's own analysis: It was from reference gene primer amplification that nucleated cell counts were estimated. Here immunoSEQ multiplex PCR was the method, and the copy in TCRdb shows in-frame clones only, minus some. The D gene and trimming were derived from the DNA, and the V and J assignments and clone size from that table. The sample contains 30,000 to 35,000 clones, roughly nine tenths of which appear only once. The length of the CDR3 is 17 residues. Source material: peripheral blood. V is TRBV21-1 and J is TRBJ2-1; TRBD1 was called by the table and not checked on the DNA. TRBV21-1 is classified as a pseudogene. The clonotype comes from a man older than 75 with acute or convalescent COVID-19. CDR3 region: CASSKDLGDSEYNEQFF. CDR3 nucleotides: TGTGCCAGCAGCAAAGACCTAGGGGACAGTGAATACAATGAGCAGTTCTTC.